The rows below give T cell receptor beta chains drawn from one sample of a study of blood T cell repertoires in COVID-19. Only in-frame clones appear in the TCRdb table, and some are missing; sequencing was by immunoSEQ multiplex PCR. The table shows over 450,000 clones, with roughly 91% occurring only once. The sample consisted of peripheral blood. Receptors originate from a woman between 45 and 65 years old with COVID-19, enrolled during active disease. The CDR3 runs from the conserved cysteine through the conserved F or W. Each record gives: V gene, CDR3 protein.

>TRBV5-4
CASSWGGTGGGTEAFF
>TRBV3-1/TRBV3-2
CASWRGGRDSPLHF
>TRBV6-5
CASRGDSSYEQYF
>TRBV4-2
CASSQERLGGPRSIQYF
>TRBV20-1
CSASKLAGYRYF
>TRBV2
CASVILASAPAFF
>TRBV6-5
CASSYTENYNEQFF
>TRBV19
CASRKTRVGNQPQHF
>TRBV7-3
CASSLSPGTGAYEQYF
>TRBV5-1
CASSLEAGATTGELFF
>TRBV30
CAWTRALTGTEAFF
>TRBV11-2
CASSTWTSGGPRGETQYF
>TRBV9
CASSVGLYQPQHF
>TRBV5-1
CASSSDRKEYGYTF
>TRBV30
CAWSGRGWTEAFF
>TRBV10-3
CAISELVGNEQFF
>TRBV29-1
CSVEDLRKGVEGYTF
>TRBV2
CASRIKGGGSYGYTF
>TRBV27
CASSLTGGLDYGYTF
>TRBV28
CASSLSLERAGNQPQHF
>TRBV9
CASSVVTASYNEQFF
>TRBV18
CASRLGAVNTDTQYF
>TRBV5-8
CASSHFRGAQPQHF
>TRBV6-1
CASSDRGTEAFF
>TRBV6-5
CASFRGMGRAGELFF
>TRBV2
CASRRQPRSNQPQHF
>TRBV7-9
CASSRSRRLNTEAFF
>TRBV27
CASSLAGNYGYTF
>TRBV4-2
CASSQAGLAGAKAKNIQYF
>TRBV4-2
CASSRAGGLYNEQFF
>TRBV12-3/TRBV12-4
CASWGAYNEQFF
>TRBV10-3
CAISDRQPEGYTF
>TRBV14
CASSQDPGGASRGELFF
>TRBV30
CAWSVRREEEKLFF
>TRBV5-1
CASSSPDGGDTQYF
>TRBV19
CARASPTGIGNSPLHF
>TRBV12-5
CASGPSELGGELFF
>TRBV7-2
CASSLESGSLVAGELFF
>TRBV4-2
CASSQEGGPDYEQYF
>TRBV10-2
CASGLAGAGYTF
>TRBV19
CASSITGARNTEAFF
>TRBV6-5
CASSYGQGLGQPQHF
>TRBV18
CASSPNNRGNEQFF
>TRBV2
CASSERGVSSYNEQFF
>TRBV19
CASSIIQGGYGYTF
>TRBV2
CASSRSSGGIQETQYF
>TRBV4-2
CASSQDAPLGGRSTDTQYF
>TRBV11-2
CASSPGQGNSPLHF
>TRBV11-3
CASSPTSGQGSWDTQYF
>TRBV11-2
CASSDPRGGKAFF
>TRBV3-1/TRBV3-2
CASRPGQGFLGGYTF
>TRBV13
CASSPLTDSGNTIYF
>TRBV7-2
CASSLDPGRDEQYF
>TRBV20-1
CSASFPMTSLTADTQYF